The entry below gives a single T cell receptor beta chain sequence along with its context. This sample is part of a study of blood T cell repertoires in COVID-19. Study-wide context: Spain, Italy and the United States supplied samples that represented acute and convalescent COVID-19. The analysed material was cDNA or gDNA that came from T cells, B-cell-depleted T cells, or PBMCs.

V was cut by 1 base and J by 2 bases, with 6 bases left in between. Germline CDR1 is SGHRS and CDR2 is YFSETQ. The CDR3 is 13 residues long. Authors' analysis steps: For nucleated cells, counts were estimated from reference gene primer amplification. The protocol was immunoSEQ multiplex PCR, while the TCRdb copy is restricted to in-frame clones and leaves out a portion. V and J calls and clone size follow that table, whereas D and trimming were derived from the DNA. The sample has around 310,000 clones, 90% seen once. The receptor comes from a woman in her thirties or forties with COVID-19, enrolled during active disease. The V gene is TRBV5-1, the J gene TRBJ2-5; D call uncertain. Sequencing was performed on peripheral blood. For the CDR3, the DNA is TGCGCCAGCAGCTTGCCCGGGCAAGAGACCCAGTACTTC. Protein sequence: CASSLPGQETQYF.